This is a list of T cell receptor beta chains from one sample in a study of vaccination and CD4 T cells after COVID-19. TCRdb re-called the PCR reads through MiXCR, storing one row per CDR3 protein. The sample yields 10,000 or so distinct CDR3 sequences, around a third seen once. These receptors lack a known antigen. Sequencing was performed on CD4+ T cells from blood, cultured in vitro. The receptors come from a human donor in good health. The CDR3 runs from the conserved cysteine through the conserved F or W. The D gene is left open where the match is weak. Clone size appears in some rows only: once, few, many, or a class for an expanded clone.

>TRBJ2-3|few|TRBV15|-
TGTGCCACCAGCAGGGGGGGTAGTGGAGTTGATACGCAGTATTTT
CATSRGGSGVDTQYF
>TRBJ2-5|few|TRBV5-6|TRBD2
TGTGCCAGCAGCTTGGATAGGGGAGGGGAGACCCAGTACTTC
CASSLDRGGETQYF
>TRBJ1-5|-|TRBV28|-
TGTGCCAGCAGTTTCCCAACGAGCAATCAGCCCCAGCATTTT
CASSFPTSNQPQHF
>TRBJ1-5|medium-sized|TRBV24-1|TRBD1
TGTGCCATCCAACGAGTCCAGGGGGGCGACCAGCATTTT
CAIQRVQGGDQHF
>TRBJ2-2|-|TRBV7-2|TRBD2
TGTGCCAGCAGCCCCACCCATCGGGAGGCCAGGAGGAACACCGGGGAGCTGTTTTTT
CASSPTHREARRNTGELFF
>TRBJ1-6|few|TRBV20-1|-
TGCAGTGCTCTACCCGTTACGAGCTCCTATAATTCACCCCTCCACTTT
CSALPVTSSYNSPLHF
>TRBJ2-7|-|TRBV6-1|TRBD2
TGTGCCAGCAGTGAGGGATTAGCGGGGGCCGCGAGCTACGAGCAGTACTTC
CASSEGLAGAASYEQYF
>TRBJ1-6|-|TRBV11-2|-
TGTGCCAGCAGCTTAGATCCTCAGGGGAGCTCCTATAATTCACCCCTCCACTTT
CASSLDPQGSSYNSPLHF
>TRBJ2-1|-|TRBV20-1|TRBD2
TGCAGTGCAGAAACTAGCGTCTACAATGAGCAGTTCTTC
CSAETSVYNEQFF
>TRBJ2-4|-|TRBV20-1|-
TGCAGTGCCCGAGCCAAAAACATTCAGTACTTC
CSARAKNIQYF
>TRBJ2-1|-|TRBV20-1|-
TGCAGTGCTAGAGAACAGGGACGCGGTTCTTACAATGAGCAGTTCTTC
CSAREQGRGSYNEQFF
>TRBJ2-1|-|TRBV27|-
TGTGCCAGCAGTCCCAGAGGTGTGGGAGGACCCTACAATGAGCAGTTCTTC
CASSPRGVGGPYNEQFF
>TRBJ2-1|few|TRBV20-1|TRBD2
TGCAGTGCTTTACCCGGGACTAGCGCATCCAATGAGCAGTTCTTC
CSALPGTSASNEQFF
>TRBJ2-5|-|TRBV4-3|-
TGCGCCAGCAGCCAAGACCGGGACACCACTTTCCAAGAGACCCAGTACTTC
CASSQDRDTTFQETQYF
>TRBJ2-1|once|TRBV20-1|TRBD2
TGCAGTGCTAGATCACTAGCGGGAAATGAGCAGTTCTTC
CSARSLAGNEQFF
>TRBJ1-4|-|TRBV19|-
TGTGCCAGTAGTATGCCGAGTCCGATGGGAAAACTGTTTTTT
CASSMPSPMGKLFF
>TRBJ1-1|-|TRBV11-2|TRBD1
TGTGCCAGCAGCTTGACAGGGGGCACTAAAGCTTTCTTT
CASSLTGGTKAFF
>TRBJ2-7|few|TRBV6-5|-
TGTGCCAGCAGTTATTCGACCACTAGACGCTACCCCTACGAGCAGTACTTC
CASSYSTTRRYPYEQYF
>TRBJ1-1|-|TRBV9|-
TGTGCCAGCAGCGTAGAGTTGGCCACTGAAGCTTTCTTT
CASSVELATEAFF
>TRBJ2-5|few|TRBV20-1|TRBD1
TGCAGTGCTAGACGTGGGGGACAGGGAGAGACCCAGTACTTC
CSARRGGQGETQYF
>TRBJ2-3|few|TRBV6-1|-
TGTGCCAGCAGTCCCCTCACTGCTCCTAGCGCCAGCACAGATACGCAGTATTTT
CASSPLTAPSASTDTQYF
>TRBJ2-1|-|TRBV20-1|TRBD2
TGCAGTGTTGGGGAGGTAGCGGGAGCCGTCAATGAGCAGTTCTTC
CSVGEVAGAVNEQFF
>TRBJ2-1|-|TRBV12-3/TRBV12-4|-
TGTGCCAGCAGTTCCGGAGGGTTCTGGGAGCAGTTCTTC
CASSSGGFWEQFF
>TRBJ1-1|few|TRBV20-1|-
TGCAGCACGACCCTGAACACTGAAGCTTTCTTT
CSTTLNTEAFF
>TRBJ2-5|few|TRBV7-9|-
TGTGCCAGCAGCTTCTTACAAGAGACCCAGTACTTC
CASSFLQETQYF
>TRBJ1-5|-|TRBV28|-
TGTGCCAGCAGTCCCCCCAGGGGAGGGGTCAGCAATCAGCCCCAGCATTTT
CASSPPRGGVSNQPQHF
>TRBJ2-5|-|TRBV7-2|-
TGTGCCAGCAGCCGCCAAGAGACCCAGTACTTC
CASSRQETQYF
>TRBJ1-6|once|TRBV5-1|TRBD1
TGCGCCAGCAGCTTGGCCCCGACAGGGTCTAATTCACCCCTCCACTTT
CASSLAPTGSNSPLHF
>TRBJ1-2|few|TRBV6-1|-
TGTGCCAGCAGAGTACAGGGCCTTAACTATGGCTACACCTTC
CASRVQGLNYGYTF
>TRBJ2-7|-|TRBV12-3/TRBV12-4|-
TGTGCCAGCAGGGACCGAAACGAGCAGTACTTC
CASRDRNEQYF
>TRBJ2-7|-|TRBV20-1|-
TGCAGTGCTAGAGGAGGGCAGGATCGGTCCGAGCAGTACTTC
CSARGGQDRSEQYF
>TRBJ2-1|few|TRBV20-1|-
TGCAGTGCTAGCTTTAGGAGCTCCTACAATGAGCAGTTCTTC
CSASFRSSYNEQFF
>TRBJ2-2|few|TRBV4-3|-
TGCGCCCGAATATCGACAGTCCCCTCGACCGGGGAGCTGTTTTTT
CARISTVPSTGELFF
>TRBJ2-1|few|TRBV10-3|-
TGTGCCATCAGTGAGGGCGGGGCCACCTACAATGAGCAGTTCTTC
CAISEGGATYNEQFF
>TRBJ1-1|-|TRBV19|-
TGTGCCAGTTTCAACAGACCAAACACTGAAGCTTTCTTT
CASFNRPNTEAFF
>TRBJ2-7|once|TRBV7-9|TRBD2
TGTGCCAGCAGCTTAGGGGTGGCCGGGGAGGGGTGGTACTACGAGCAGTACTTC
CASSLGVAGEGWYYEQYF
>TRBJ1-5|-|TRBV19|-
TGTGCCAGTGAACCCGGGGGCAATCAGCCCCAGCATTTT
CASEPGGNQPQHF
>TRBJ2-2|-|TRBV7-9|-
TGTGCCAGCAGCTTAGGTCTTAGCGCCTCGAACACCGGGGAGCTGTTTTTT
CASSLGLSASNTGELFF
>TRBJ2-3|-|TRBV6-2/TRBV6-3|TRBD2
TGTGCCAGCACCTTTCTACCCTTAGCGGGAGACGTAGATACGCAGTATTTT
CASTFLPLAGDVDTQYF
>TRBJ2-5|-|TRBV7-3|-
TGTGCCAGCAGCTCCGGTAGGGCGGCTAAAGAGACCCAGTACTTC
CASSSGRAAKETQYF
>TRBJ2-7|-|TRBV7-8|-
TGTGCCAGCAGCTTAGCGCGTCGCTTCAGCACGGCCTACGAGCAGTACTTC
CASSLARRFSTAYEQYF